This TCR beta chain was retrieved from a study of blood T cell repertoires in COVID-19. At the level of the study: Some COVID-19 samples were acute and others convalescent; all came from the United States, Italy and Spain.

The germline gives CDR1 SGHRS, CDR2 YFSETQ. The V gene lost 6 bases and the J gene lost 0 bases, with 14 bases spanning the gap. The CDR3 has 15 residues. Using immunoSEQ multiplex PCR, the repertoire was profiled, and TCRdb retains in-frame clones only, with some absent. Here the sample spans about 140,000 clones, around 87% being singletons. What was sequenced was peripheral blood. The sequence came from a human donor in a cohort sampled during active COVID-19. The chain combines TRBV5-1 with TRBJ2-3; maybe TRBD2 (6 bases). CDR3 residues: CASKRGSTSTDTQYF. CDR3 in DNA: TGCGCCAGCAAACGGGGGAGTACTAGCACAGATACGCAGTATTTT.